The next 9 T cell receptor beta chains were all read from a single sample in a study of Graves' ophthalmopathy and Graves' hyperthyroidism. For repertoire sequencing, the TCR beta CDR3 regions were amplified from RNA transcripts. An initial RT-PCR round employing HTBI primers preceded a second-round multiplex PCR. MiXCR, run by TCRdb on the multiplex PCR reads, gives a single entry per CDR3 protein. The sample lists 350,000 to 450,000 distinct CDR3 sequences, around 20% seen once, with approximately 1.4% in the top ten. Sequencing was done on a sample of peripheral blood. These receptors were collected from a woman aged 18 to 35 with Graves' ophthalmopathy.

This clonotype was picked up many times. The CDR3 DNA reads TGTGCCAGCAGCGCCGGGGGGATTGAAGCTTTCTTT. It translates to CASSAGGIEAFF. The chain is built from TRBV7-9 and TRBJ1-1; D might be TRBD1 (5 bases). V was cut by 5 bases and J by 7 bases, with 11 bases left in between. CDR1 SEHNR and CDR2 FQNEAQ come from the germline V gene (reference sequence). The CDR3 has 12 amino acids.

This clonotype has a count of ten or more. The chain links TRBV5-1 to TRBJ1-5; 7 nucleotides align to TRBD1. This CDR3 has 15 residues. V was pared by 0 bases and J by 4 bases, with 4 bases of the junction left unmatched. Per germline, CDR1 SGHRS and CDR2 YFSETQ. The CDR3 sequence is CASSLAGTANQPQHF. DNA for the CDR3: TGCGCCAGCAGCTTGGCGGGGACAGCAAATCAGCCCCAGCATTTT.

This clonotype was seen many times. The chain uses TRBV6-5 and TRBJ2-7; a weak D match, TRBD1 (6 bases). V was shortened by 8 bases and J by 1 base, with 15 bases between the two germline ends. Germline lookup yields CDR1 MNHEY and CDR2 SVGAGI. The CDR3 has 14 amino acids. The CDR3 here is CASRLEGQSYEQYF. The DNA of the CDR3 is TGTGCCAGCCGCCTAGAAGGACAGTCCTACGAGCAGTACTTC.

This clonotype was counted at least ten times. The chain recombines TRBV6-1 with TRBJ2-2, with D unclear. V shed 6 bases and J shed 3 bases, with 8 bases lying between them. The CDR3 has 13 residues. Germline V CDR1 and CDR2: MNHNS, SASEGT. CDR3 coding DNA: TGTGCCAGCAGGAGCCCAGACACCGGGGAGCTGTTTTTT. It is translated as CASRSPDTGELFF.

Ten or more counts support this clonotype. J is TRBJ2-7 and V is TRBV7-9; no firm D call. CDR3 length: 14 amino acids. The V end was cut by 4 bases, the J end by 5 bases, with 15 bases between. CDR1 is SEHNR, CDR2 FQNEAQ, per germline (reference sequence). CDR3 protein: CASSSKRWQDEQYF. The DNA of the CDR3 is TGTGCCAGCAGCTCTAAAAGATGGCAGGACGAGCAGTACTTC.

This clonotype showed up many times. This sequence joins TRBV5-1 and TRBJ1-1, with a weak D call TRBD1 (5 bases). The CDR3 spans 14 residues. Germline loops: CDR1 SGHRS, CDR2 YFSETQ. V gave up 4 bases and J gave up 3 bases, with 13 bases separating them. For the CDR3, the DNA is TGCGCCAGCAGCCCGAAAGGGGTAGACACTGAAGCTTTCTTT. Translation: CASSPKGVDTEAFF.

The chain recombines TRBV6-4 with TRBJ1-1, with TRBD1 matching over 7 bases. Germline-derived CDR1 and CDR2 are MRHNA and SNTAGT. Trimming cost V 4 bases and J 3 bases; bases outside gene matches: 8. The CDR3 contains 15 residues. DNA for the CDR3: TGTGCCAGCAGTGCCGGACAGGTTGGGGACACTGAAGCTTTCTTT. Residues: CASSAGQVGDTEAFF.

This clonotype was detected ten times or more. CDR3 nucleotides: TGTGCCAGCAGCGTAGACAGGAGCACTGAAGCTTTCTTT. Its protein is CASSVDRSTEAFF. The chain joins TRBV9 to TRBJ1-1; tentative D call: TRBD1 (5 bases). CDR1 SGDLS and CDR2 YYNGEE come from the germline V gene. V lost 0 bases, J lost 4 bases, and 7 bases lay in between. This CDR3 region has 13 residues.

This clonotype has a count of ten or more. The chain employs TRBV28 and TRBJ2-2; D unresolved. The CDR3 consists of 11 residues. CDR1 is MDHEN, CDR2 SYDVKM, per germline. V lost 5 bases to trimming and J lost 9 bases, with 7 bases between them. The CDR3 bases are TGTGCCAGCAGTCACTCCAGGGAGCTGTTTTTT. Amino acids: CASSHSRELFF.